This entry describes one T cell receptor (beta chain). Antigen: not known. The approximately 120-subject validation cohort, separate from the approximately 670-subject first cohort, included the donors. V dropped 2 bases and J dropped 9 bases, with 17 bases sitting between them. CDR1 is MNHNY and CDR2 is SVGAGI in the germline V gene (reference sequence). CDR3 length: 16 amino acids. The repertoire was sequenced with immunoSEQ multiplex PCR; TCRdb's copy has only in-frame clones and lacks some. The table shows about 98,000 clones, with about 95% occurring only once. This record comes from a study of cytomegalovirus exposure and HLA in healthy donors. Study-level findings and limits: A classifier reportedly called cytomegalovirus status with high sensitivity and specificity.

Sequencing was carried out using PBMCs. The origin of this receptor is a woman under 30 in good health and CMV-seronegative. This chain connects TRBV6-6 to TRBJ1-6, with D tentatively TRBD1 (5 bases). The chain's CDR3 is CASSYGGSGPSSPLHF. CDR3 nucleotides: TGTGCCAGCAGTTACGGGGGGTCCGGCCCAAGTTCACCCCTCCACTTT.